Below, 9 T cell receptor beta chains from the same sample are listed, as sequenced in a study of early T cells in non-severe SARS-CoV-2 infection. TCRdb itself ran the 5' RACE reads through MiXCR, one entry per CDR3 protein. In the table there are some 81,000 distinct CDR3 sequences, roughly a sixth of which are singletons. The sample taken for sequencing was whole blood. All receptors derive from an adult who was a healthcare worker with PCR-confirmed SARS-CoV-2 infection or an uninfected control (not recorded which).

This clonotype was seen more than once but under ten times. The CDR3 bases are TGTGCCAGCAGCTTAGGGAAAAGATCCTACAATGAGCAGTTCTTC. Amino acids: CASSLGKRSYNEQFF. The V and J genes are TRBV7-9 and TRBJ2-1, with D hard to call. V gave up 1 base and J gave up 1 base, with 8 bases separating them. CDR3 size: 15 residues. Looked up from germline, CDR1 is SEHNR and CDR2 is FQNEAQ (reference sequence).

This clonotype was detected ten times or more. This sequence joins TRBV3-1 and TRBJ1-4; D unresolved. The ends were cut back, 0 bases at V and 7 bases at J, with 9 bases in the middle. The CDR3 loop spans 14 amino acids. Germline CDR1 reads LGHDT; CDR2 reads YNNKEL (reference sequence). DNA for the CDR3: TGTGCCAGCAGCCAAGAAAGGGCGAGTGAAAAACTGTTTTTT. Protein sequence: CASSQERASEKLFF.

CDR3 coding DNA: TGCAGTGCTAGAGAAGACAGGGTCACAGATACGCAGTATTTT. This gives the protein CSAREDRVTDTQYF. The chain uses TRBV20-1 and TRBJ2-3; 7 bases agree with TRBD1. Trimming took 0 bases from V and 2 from J; bases not matched to a gene: 2. This CDR3 contains 14 residues. Per the germline V gene, CDR1 is DFQATT and CDR2 is SNEGSKA (reference sequence).

This clonotype has just a few counts. This chain connects TRBV6-2 or TRBV6-3 to TRBJ2-5; 11 nucleotides align to TRBD2. The CDR3 runs 16 residues. J lost 1 base, V lost 6 bases, and 7 bases had no gene match. CDR1 is MNHEY and CDR2 is SVGEGT in the germline V gene. CDR3 nucleotide sequence: TGTGCCAGCAGCCCAGGGACTAGCGGTTTCCAAGAGACCCAGTACTTC. It encodes CASSPGTSGFQETQYF.

The chain has TRBV10-3 and TRBJ2-2, with D possibly called TRBD1 or TRBD2 (5 bases each). The germline V gene has CDR1 ENHRY and CDR2 SYGVKD. CDR3 length equals 16 residues. V was clipped by 4 bases and J by 2 bases, with 14 bases between them. This CDR3 reads CAISVTGTINTGELFF. The DNA for the CDR3 is TGTGCCATCAGTGTGACGGGGACCATCAACACCGGGGAGCTGTTTTTT.

This clonotype was counted ten times or more. The chain combines TRBV7-3 with TRBJ2-3; perhaps TRBD2 as D (7 bases). CDR1 is SGHTA, CDR2 FQGTGA, per germline. V lost 1 base, J lost 1 base, and 12 bases lay in between. The CDR3 has 16 residues. CDR3 loop: CASSLIGGAGTDTQYF. CDR3 bases: TGTGCCAGCAGCTTAATTGGGGGGGCGGGCACAGATACGCAGTATTTT.

This clonotype was recorded a few times. CDR3: CASSPKGRGTRHTGELFF. The CDR3 DNA is TGTGCCAGCAGCCCTAAGGGCAGGGGGACCAGGCACACCGGGGAGCTGTTTTTT. The rearrangement links TRBV3-1 to TRBJ2-2; 7 bases agree with TRBD1. CDR3 length: 18 residues. Germline assignment: CDR1 LGHDT and CDR2 YNNKEL (reference sequence). V trimming: 4 bases; J trimming: 3 bases; junction bases outside the gene matches: 14. Looking up the rest from reference TRBV3-1 and TRBJ2-2 gives the full variable domain: DTAVSQTPKYLVTQMGNDKSIKCEQNLGHDTMYWYKQDSKKFLKIMFSYNNKELIINETVPNRFSPKSPDKAHLNLHINSLELGDSAVYFCASSPKGRGTRHTGELFFGEGSRLTVL.

The chain joins TRBV6-6 to TRBJ1-2; D unclear. CDR3 length equals 13 residues. The germline V and J ends were trimmed by 2 bases and 0 bases, with 4 bases remaining between them. The germline V gene encodes CDR1 MNHNY and CDR2 SVGAGI (reference sequence). The CDR3 DNA reads TGTGCCAGCAGTTACCGGGCTAACTATGGCTACACCTTC. Its translation: CASSYRANYGYTF.

This sequence joins TRBV7-3 and TRBJ2-2; possibly TRBD2 for D (6 bases). Germline CDR1 SGHTA, CDR2 FQGTGA. Between the trimmed V and J ends, which lost 4 bases and 2 bases, there was a span of 11 bases. This CDR3 comprises 15 residues. The CDR3 DNA sequence: TGTGCCAGCAGCTCCGGGACTTACAACACCGGGGAGCTGTTTTTT. Its translation is CASSSGTYNTGELFF.